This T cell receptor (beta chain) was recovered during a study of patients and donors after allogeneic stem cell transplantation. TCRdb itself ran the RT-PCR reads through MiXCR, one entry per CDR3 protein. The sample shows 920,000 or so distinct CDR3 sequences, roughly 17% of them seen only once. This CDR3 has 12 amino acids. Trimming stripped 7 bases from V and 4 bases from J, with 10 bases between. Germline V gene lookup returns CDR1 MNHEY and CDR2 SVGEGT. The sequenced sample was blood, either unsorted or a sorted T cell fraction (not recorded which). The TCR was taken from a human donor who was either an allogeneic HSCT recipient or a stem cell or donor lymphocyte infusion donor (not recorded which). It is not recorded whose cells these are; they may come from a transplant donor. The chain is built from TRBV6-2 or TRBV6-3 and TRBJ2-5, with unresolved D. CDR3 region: CASTSTGETQYF. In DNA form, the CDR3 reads TGTGCCAGCACTTCCACGGGAGAGACCCAGTACTTC.